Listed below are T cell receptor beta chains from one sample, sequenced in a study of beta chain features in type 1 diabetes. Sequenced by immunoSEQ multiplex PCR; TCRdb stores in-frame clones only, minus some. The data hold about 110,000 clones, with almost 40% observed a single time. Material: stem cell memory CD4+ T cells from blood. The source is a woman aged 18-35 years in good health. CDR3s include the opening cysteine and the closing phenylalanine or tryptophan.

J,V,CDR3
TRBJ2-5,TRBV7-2,CASSSLGETQYF
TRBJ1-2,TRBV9,CASSVGVQSYGYTF
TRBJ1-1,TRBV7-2,CASSLGGVRKAFF
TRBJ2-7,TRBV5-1,CASSLVREVLRAEQYF
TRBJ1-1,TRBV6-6,CASSSPVDSEAFF
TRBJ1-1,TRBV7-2,CASSTGQLNTEAFF
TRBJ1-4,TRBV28,CASSFQGVANEKLFF
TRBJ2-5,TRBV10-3,CAISESTLGTEETQYF
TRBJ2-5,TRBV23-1,CASSPRGRGYGTQYF
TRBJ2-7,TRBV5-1,CASSYTPGTGSYEQYF
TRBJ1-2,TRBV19,CASIAANYGYTF
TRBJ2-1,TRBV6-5,CASSYEWASNNEQFF
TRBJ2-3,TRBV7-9,CASSLGWRREGSTDTQYF
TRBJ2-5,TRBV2,CASSDGWSGTAVQETQYF
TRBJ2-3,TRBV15,CATSRAQLTDTQYF
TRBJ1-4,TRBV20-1,CSASTGEKLFF
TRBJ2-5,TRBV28,CASCVAVPGETQYF
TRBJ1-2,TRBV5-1,CASSGQGRGYTF
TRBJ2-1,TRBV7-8,CASSSSSGRRNEQFF
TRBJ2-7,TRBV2,CASKVSARINEQYF
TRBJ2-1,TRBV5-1,CASSPGGMIAGNNEQFF
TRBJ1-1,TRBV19,CASSIQRTAEAFF
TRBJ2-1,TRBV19,CASRPLGSGTYNEQFF
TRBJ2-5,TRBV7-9,CASSAGTGSQETQYF
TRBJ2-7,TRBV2,CASSQQGAGEQYF
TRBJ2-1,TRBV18,CASSPPGKDEQFF
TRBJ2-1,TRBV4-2,CASSQDRASGSHNEQFF